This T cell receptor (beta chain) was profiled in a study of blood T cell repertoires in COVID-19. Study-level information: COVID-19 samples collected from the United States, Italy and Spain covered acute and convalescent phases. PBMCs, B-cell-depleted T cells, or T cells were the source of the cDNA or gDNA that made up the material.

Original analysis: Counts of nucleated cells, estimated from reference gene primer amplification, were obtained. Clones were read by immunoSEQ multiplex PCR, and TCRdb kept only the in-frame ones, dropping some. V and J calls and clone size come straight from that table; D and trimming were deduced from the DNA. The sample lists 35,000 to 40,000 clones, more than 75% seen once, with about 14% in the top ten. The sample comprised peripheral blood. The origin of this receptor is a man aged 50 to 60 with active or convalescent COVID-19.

CDR3 sequence (DNA): TGTGCCAGCAGGCGCAGGGGGAAGAACACTGAAGCTTTCTTT. Residues: CASRRRGKNTEAFF. This rearrangement joins TRBV21-1 to TRBJ1-1; the DNA was not used to check the table's D call, TRBD1. TRBV21-1 is a known pseudogene. The CDR3 is 14 residues long.